One sample yielded the 32 T cell receptor beta chains listed below, sequenced in a study of control samples from healthy donors and cancer patients (dated by TCRdb to 2020 to 2022). The method was the immunoSEQ multiplex PCR assay. TCRdb obtained this table from immuneACCESS and retained in-frame rearrangements with V and J assigned. These tables miss some clones; where compared with another copy, unresolved V genes account for less than half of the shortfall, and the remainder is unexplained. In all, the sample holds fewer than 90,000 clones, and 84% of those were seen once. In total, the top ten clones hold approximately 30% of the sample. Input material: blood. The origin of the receptors is a man in his fifties in good health.

The chain has TRBV12-3 or TRBV12-4 and TRBJ1-1; TRBD1 is a possible D gene (5 bases). V lost 3 bases, J lost 3 bases, and 8 bases lay in between. The CDR3 extends over 13 amino acids. The CDR3 here is CASSLGPDTEAFF. The CDR3 nucleotides are TGTGCCAGCAGTTTGGGGCCCGACACTGAAGCTTTCTTT.

This chain uses TRBV6-2 or TRBV6-3 with TRBJ2-7; maybe TRBD2 (6 bases). The V gene's germline CDR1 is MNHEY and CDR2 SVGEGT. V shed 2 bases and J shed 2 bases, with 13 bases lying between them. The CDR3 sequence is 15 residues long. The CDR3 bases are TGTGCCAGCAGTTACGAGTTAGCGGCTGCCTACGAGCAGTACTTC. Amino acid sequence: CASSYELAAAYEQYF.

V is TRBV6-2 or TRBV6-3 and J is TRBJ2-1, with 9 bases lining up with TRBD2. This CDR3 spans 15 amino acids. Losses at the gene ends were 3 bases for V and 8 bases for J; bases not matched to a gene: 8. Germline V gene data show CDR1 as MNHEY and CDR2 as SVGEGT. The CDR3 coding sequence is TGTGCCAGCAGTTATTCGGCGCGGGGGGGCTATGAGCAGTTCTTC. Translation: CASSYSARGGYEQFF.

J is TRBJ1-5 and V is TRBV6-2 or TRBV6-3; possible D gene TRBD1, 6 bases. The CDR3 totals 15 residues. Trimming pared 2 bases from V and 3 bases from J, leaving 11 bases between. Germline V gene lookup returns CDR1 MNHEY and CDR2 SVGEGT. As DNA, the CDR3 is TGTGCCAGCAGTTACGGACAGATTCCCAATCAGCCCCAGCATTTT. Its protein product is CASSYGQIPNQPQHF.

The rearrangement links TRBV11-3 to TRBJ2-1; 7 bases match TRBD2. Germline lookup yields CDR1 SGHNT and CDR2 YENEEA. V gave up 0 bases and J gave up 13 bases; unmatched junction bases: 9. This CDR3 spans 14 amino acids. The CDR3 loop is CASSLDQGREYQFF. As DNA, the CDR3 is TGTGCCAGCAGCTTAGATCAAGGGCGGGAGTACCAGTTCTTC.

Remarks on this clone: The same CDR3 is also encoded by other DNA sequences in this sample. The chain employs TRBV6-5 and TRBJ1-2; 11 nucleotides align to TRBD1. Trimming took 2 bases from V and 2 from J; bases not matched to a gene: 4. In germline, CDR1 is MNHEY, CDR2 SVGAGI. This CDR3 contains 16 residues. CDR3 coding DNA: TGTGCCAGCAGTTACATCCGGACAGGGGGCAACTATGGCTACACCTTC. It codes for CASSYIRTGGNYGYTF.

This clone showed up just a few times. The chain carries TRBV11-2 and TRBJ1-4; 7 bases line up with TRBD1. The CDR3 totals 14 residues. The V gene end was trimmed by 1 base and the J gene end by 9 bases; junction bases not matched to a gene: 5. The germline V gene has CDR1 SGHAT and CDR2 FQNNGV. Written as DNA, the CDR3 is TGTGCCAGCAGCTTAGGGACGACAGGGAAAAAACTGTTTTTT. Encoded protein: CASSLGTTGKKLFF.

The rearrangement links TRBV19 to TRBJ2-3; tentatively, D is TRBD2 (5 bases). V shed 7 bases and J shed 3 bases, with 14 bases lying between them. Germline V gene data show CDR1 as LNHDA and CDR2 as SQIVND (reference sequence). This CDR3 has 14 residues. DNA for the CDR3: TGTGCCAGTACCCTCAACGGGAAAACAGATACGCAGTATTTT. Translating it yields CASTLNGKTDTQYF.

This clone was seen a single time. V is TRBV5-4 and J is TRBJ2-1; D not resolved. Germline-derived CDR1 and CDR2 are SGHNT and YYREEE (reference sequence). This CDR3 is built from 12 residues. Trimming cost V 9 bases and J 2 bases, with 9 bases left between them. Written as DNA, the CDR3 is TGTGCCAACCCCGGCCCCTACAATGAGCAGTTCTTC. Its protein is CANPGPYNEQFF.

The CDR3 is CASRPPGSNYGYTF. The DNA of the CDR3 is TGTGCCAGCCGACCACCAGGGAGTAACTATGGCTACACCTTC. The chain combines TRBV28 with TRBJ1-2; D may be TRBD1 (5 bases). Germline CDR1 reads MDHEN; CDR2 reads SYDVKM. CDR3 length: 14 amino acids. Between the trimmed V and J ends, which lost 8 bases and 1 base, there was a span of 14 bases.

The CDR3 sequence: CASDPGGSGQPQHF. CDR3 sequence (DNA): TGTGCCAGCGACCCAGGGGGCTCGGGTCAGCCCCAGCATTTT. V gene TRBV6-5 combines with J gene TRBJ1-5; 8 positions match TRBD1. There are 14 residues in the CDR3. V shed 8 bases and J 6 bases; nucleotides not matched to a gene: 9. Germline values: CDR1 MNHEY, CDR2 SVGAGI.

In DNA form, the CDR3 reads TGTGCCAGCAGCTTAGCGGGGGCCGGTGAGACCCAGTACTTC. It encodes CASSLAGAGETQYF. The gene calls are TRBV7-6 and TRBJ2-5, with D possibly TRBD1 on 6 matching bases. The CDR3 has 14 amino acids. The germline V gene encodes CDR1 SGHVS and CDR2 FNYEAQ. The germline V and J ends were trimmed by 0 bases and 5 bases, with 10 bases remaining between them.

This clone was counted only a few times. The chain has TRBV2 and TRBJ2-7, with 8 bases aligning to TRBD1. CDR3 length: 12 residues. Germline CDR1 reads SNHLY; CDR2 reads FYNNEI. Trimming cost V 7 bases and J 3 bases; bases outside gene matches: 2. This CDR3 reads CASTTGGYEQYF. The CDR3 DNA reads as TGTGCCAGCACAACAGGGGGCTACGAGCAGTACTTC.

This clone was seen only once. The same CDR3 also results from other DNA sequences found in this sample. The chain joins TRBV24-1 to TRBJ2-5, with D possibly TRBD1 on 6 matching bases. Germline V CDR1 and CDR2: KGHDR, SFDVKD. The CDR3 has 15 amino acids. V lost 4 bases and J 0 bases, leaving 11 bases between the germline ends. This CDR3 reads CATSDPDRYQETQYF. CDR3 DNA sequence: TGTGCCACCAGTGACCCCGACAGGTACCAAGAGACCCAGTACTTC.

V and J are TRBV5-6 and TRBJ2-5, with D possibly matching TRBD2 (7 bases). This CDR3 region has 14 residues. Trimming took 0 bases from V and 4 from J, leaving 10 bases between them. Germline V gene lookup returns CDR1 SGHDT and CDR2 YYEEEE. CDR3 in DNA: TGTGCCAGCAGCTTGGTCGGGGGGCTAGAGACCCAGTACTTC. Protein: CASSLVGGLETQYF.

The sample holds one count of this clone. The chain carries TRBV7-9 and TRBJ1-5; D is possibly TRBD1 (5 bases). The CDR3 consists of 14 residues. Germline V gives CDR1 SEHNR, CDR2 FQNEAQ (reference sequence). Trimming took off 5 bases at V and 0 bases at J, with 8 bases between the two ends. CDR3 sequence reads: CASSLDSSNQPQHF. DNA of the CDR3: TGTGCCAGCAGCCTCGACAGTAGCAATCAGCCCCAGCATTTT.

The chain employs TRBV12-5 and TRBJ2-6; 10 bases are a match to TRBD2. The CDR3 sequence is 18 residues long. The V gene end was trimmed by 2 bases and the J gene end by 1 base; junction bases not matched to a gene: 5. CDR1 is LGHNT, CDR2 FRNRAP, per germline. The CDR3 DNA sequence: TGTGCTAGTGGTTTGAGAAGCGGGAGGGAGTCTGGGGCCAACGTCCTGACTTTC. Amino acids: CASGLRSGRESGANVLTF.

The rearrangement joins TRBV7-2 to TRBJ2-3, with 7 bases matching TRBD1. The ends lost 4 bases at V and 4 bases at J; junction bases unmatched: 5. Germline CDR1 SGHTA, CDR2 FQGNSA. The CDR3 length is 14 residues. The CDR3 is CASSSDRVADTQYF. In DNA, the CDR3 is TGTGCCAGCAGCTCCGACAGGGTCGCAGATACGCAGTATTTT.

The chain has TRBV6-1 and TRBJ2-7, with D uncertain. The germline V gene encodes CDR1 MNHNS and CDR2 SASEGT. With 1 base removed from V and 7 bases from J, the gap between germline ends came to 8 bases. This CDR3 has 12 amino acids. CDR3 loop: CASSEEAREQYF. The CDR3, as DNA: TGTGCCAGCAGTGAAGAGGCGAGAGAGCAGTACTTC.

This chain uses TRBV28 with TRBJ1-2; the D is unclear. V dropped 6 bases and J dropped 1 base, with 9 bases sitting between them. The CDR3 is made up of 13 amino acids. The germline V gene has CDR1 MDHEN and CDR2 SYDVKM. In DNA form, the CDR3 reads TGTGCCAGCAGGTCTGCGGTTAACTATGGCTACACCTTC. The encoded protein is CASRSAVNYGYTF.

The rearrangement joins TRBV6-2 or TRBV6-3 to TRBJ2-7; TRBD1 or TRBD2 may be the D gene (5 bases each). In germline, CDR1 is MNHEY, CDR2 SVGEGT. This CDR3 spans 14 amino acids. V dropped 3 bases and J dropped 3 bases, with 12 bases sitting between them. CDR3 sequence: CASSYPGPSYEQYF. DNA of the CDR3: TGTGCCAGCAGTTATCCGGGGCCCAGCTACGAGCAGTACTTC.

The table lists this clone with a few counts. The CDR3 loop is CASSILAGQGFFSGNTIYF. In DNA form, the CDR3 reads TGTGCCAGTAGTATACTGGCGGGACAGGGCTTTTTCTCTGGAAACACCATATATTTT. The chain uses TRBV19 and TRBJ1-3; 9 bases align to TRBD1. The CDR3 totals 19 residues. V gave up 2 bases and J gave up 0 bases; unmatched junction bases: 11. Germline CDR1 is LNHDA and CDR2 is SQIVND (reference sequence).

The rearrangement uses TRBV19 and TRBJ1-1, with D possibly matching TRBD1 (5 bases). The germline V and J ends were trimmed by 4 bases and 0 bases, with 12 bases remaining between them. Germline values: CDR1 LNHDA, CDR2 SQIVND (reference sequence). CDR3 length equals 15 residues. The CDR3 loop reads CASSRQGRLNTEAFF. In DNA, the CDR3 is TGTGCCAGTAGTAGGCAGGGTAGGCTGAACACTGAAGCTTTCTTT.

The chain recombines TRBV5-4 with TRBJ2-2, with unresolved D. In germline, CDR1 is SGHNT, CDR2 YYREEE (reference sequence). The CDR3 runs to 16 residues. V shed 0 bases and J shed 0 bases, with 9 bases lying between them. The CDR3, as DNA: TGTGCCAGCAGCTTGGTAAACAGAGCGAACACCGGGGAGCTGTTTTTT. This gives the protein CASSLVNRANTGELFF. Full variable domain (rest looked up from reference TRBV5-4 and TRBJ2-2): ETGVTQSPTHLIKTRGQQVTLRCSSQSGHNTVSWYQQALGQGPQFIFQYYREEENGRGNFPPRFSGLQFPNYSSELNVNALELDDSALYLCASSLVNRANTGELFFGEGSRLTVL.

In this sample, this clone turned up a few times. The chain joins TRBV19 to TRBJ1-2, with 9 bases matching TRBD1. Per germline, CDR1 LNHDA and CDR2 SQIVND (reference sequence). With V trimmed by 5 bases and J by 2 bases, 6 bases remained unmatched. The CDR3 sequence is 15 residues long. The CDR3 coding sequence is TGTGCCAGTAGTCCCGCCGGGACAGGGAACTATGGCTACACCTTC. Translation: CASSPAGTGNYGYTF.

V gene TRBV19 combines with J gene TRBJ1-4; tentative D call: TRBD1 (6 bases). Germline assignment: CDR1 LNHDA and CDR2 SQIVND (reference sequence). This CDR3 has 14 amino acids. Trimming left V 6 bases short and J 8 bases short, with 16 bases between. CDR3 region: CASSTYRDEEKLFF. CDR3 DNA: TGTGCCAGTAGCACGTACAGGGACGAAGAAAAACTGTTTTTT.

The chain combines TRBV7-9 with TRBJ2-7; 12 nucleotides match TRBD2. Unmatched junction bases numbered 12, after V lost 5 bases and J lost 7 bases. Germline loops: CDR1 SEHNR, CDR2 FQNEAQ (reference sequence). The CDR3 runs 16 residues. DNA of the CDR3: TGTGCCAGCAGCCCGAAGAGACTAGCGGGAGTGGGTGAGCAGTACTTC. It is translated as CASSPKRLAGVGEQYF.

A remark on this clone: Other DNA sequences in the same sample also yield this CDR3. The rearrangement links TRBV18 to TRBJ1-4; TRBD1 matches 7 bases. The length of the CDR3 is 15 residues. With V trimmed by 4 bases and J by 2 bases, 4 bases remained unmatched. The germline CDR1 and CDR2 sequences are KGHSH and LQKENI. The CDR3 DNA sequence: TGTGCCAGCTCACTGGAACAGGGGACTAATGAAAAACTGTTTTTT. It codes for CASSLEQGTNEKLFF.

The CDR3 loop reads CASRDSGRYEQYF. The CDR3 coding sequence is TGTGCCAGCCGGGATAGCGGGAGGTACGAGCAGTACTTC. The chain is built from TRBV6-5 and TRBJ2-7, with 10 bases aligning to TRBD2. The germline gives CDR1 MNHEY, CDR2 SVGAGI. There are 13 residues in the CDR3. V shed 8 bases, J shed 4 bases, and the junction held 5 bases outside the gene matches.

The gene calls are TRBV10-1 and TRBJ2-3; TRBD2 agrees at 8 bases. CDR1 and CDR2 from the germline V gene are WNHNN and SYGVQD (reference sequence). J was trimmed by 2 bases and V by 10 bases; bases with no gene match: 5. The CDR3 has 13 residues. DNA for the CDR3: TGCGCCAATCGGGAGGGCTTCACAGATACGCAGTATTTT. It codes for CANREGFTDTQYF.

The chain is built from TRBV4-1 and TRBJ2-2; TRBD1 is a possible D gene (5 bases). This CDR3 spans 12 amino acids. CDR1 is MGHRA, CDR2 YSYEKL, per germline. Trimming removed 6 bases at V and 7 bases at J, with 9 bases between. CDR3 protein: CASSLDSGELFF. The CDR3 DNA follows: TGCGCCAGCAGTCTTGACAGCGGGGAGCTGTTTTTT.

The chain links TRBV29-1 to TRBJ2-7; TRBD1 matches at 7 bases. The CDR3 has 12 amino acids. The germline V gene has CDR1 SQVTM and CDR2 ANQGSEA. V was clipped by 4 bases and J by 3 bases; unmatched bases: 3. The CDR3 sequence is CSVGTGRYEQYF. Here the CDR3 DNA reads TGCAGCGTTGGGACAGGCCGCTACGAGCAGTACTTC.